The table lists the clone carrying this T cell receptor (beta chain) with many counts. The antigen remains undetermined. This sample is part of a study of metastatic and nonmetastatic thyroid tumors. On the study more broadly: Comparison of repertoires was carried out across blood and tumor or nodule tissue from malignant and benign thyroid patients.

From germline, CDR1 is MGHRA and CDR2 YSYEKL. This CDR3 has 13 amino acids. Trimming removed 1 base at V and 7 bases at J, with 9 bases between. Original analysis: The distant-metastasis classifier for papillary thyroid cancer was built from CDR3 differences across clinicopathological groups. From the PCR reads, TCRdb re-called clones with MiXCR. It is TCRdb's table, rather than the study itself, that gives the V and J calls and clone size. The table records over 20,000 clones, around 28% of them present only once. Thyroid surgery took place with no prior treatment in any patient. General study points: Across blood and tumor, TCR beta diversity in malignant thyroid tumors was reportedly significantly higher than in benign nodules.

This clonotype was sampled from a female donor with papillary thyroid cancer or a benign thyroid nodule (not recorded which). Some clones in this sample may be carry-over from other donors' samples. This rearrangement joins TRBV4-1 to TRBJ2-3; D possibly corresponds to TRBD2 (5 bases). The sequencing input was blood. The CDR3 reads CASSQGRGNTQYF. The CDR3 nucleotides are TGCGCCAGCAGCCAAGGTCGAGGGAATACGCAGTATTTT.